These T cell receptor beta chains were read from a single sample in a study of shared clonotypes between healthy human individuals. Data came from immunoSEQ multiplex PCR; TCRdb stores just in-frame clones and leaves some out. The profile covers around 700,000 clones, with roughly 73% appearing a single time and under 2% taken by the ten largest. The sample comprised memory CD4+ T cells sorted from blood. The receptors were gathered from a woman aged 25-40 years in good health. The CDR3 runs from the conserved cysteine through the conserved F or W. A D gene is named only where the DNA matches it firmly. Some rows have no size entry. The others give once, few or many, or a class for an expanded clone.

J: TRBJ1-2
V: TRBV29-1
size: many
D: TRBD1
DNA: TGCAGCGTCGAACGGGCAGGGGGCTATGGCTACACCTTC
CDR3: CSVERAGGYGYTF

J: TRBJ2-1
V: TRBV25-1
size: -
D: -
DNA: TGTGCCAGCAGTGGGAGGGTGGGGTACAATGAGCAGTTCTTC
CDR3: CASSGRVGYNEQFF

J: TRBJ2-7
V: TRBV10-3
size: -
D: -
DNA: TGTGCCATCAGGCCCCATATAGGATCTACACTCTCCTACGAGCAGTACTTC
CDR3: CAIRPHIGSTLSYEQYF

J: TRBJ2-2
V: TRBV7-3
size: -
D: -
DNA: TGTGCCAGCAGCCCAGGCGGACACGCGAACACCGGGGAGCTGTTTTTT
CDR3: CASSPGGHANTGELFF

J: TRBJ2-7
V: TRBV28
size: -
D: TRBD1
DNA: TGTGCCAGCAGTTTATCGTACAGGGGTCTGGGTGAGCAGTACTTC
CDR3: CASSLSYRGLGEQYF

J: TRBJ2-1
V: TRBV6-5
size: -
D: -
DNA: TGTGCCAGCAGGACGGGGGCAGGGTATGAGCAGTTCTTC
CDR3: CASRTGAGYEQFF

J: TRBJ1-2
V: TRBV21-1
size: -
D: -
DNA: TGTGCCAGCAGCACCCGACGTGGCTACACCTTC
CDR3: CASSTRRGYTF

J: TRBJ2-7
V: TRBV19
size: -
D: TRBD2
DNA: TGTGCCAGTAGTCGGACTAGCGGGAGGTACGAGCAGTACTTC
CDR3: CASSRTSGRYEQYF

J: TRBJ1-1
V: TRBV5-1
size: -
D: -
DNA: TGCGCCAGCAGCCTCAGGGCTGGGAACACTGAAGCTTTCTTT
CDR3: CASSLRAGNTEAFF

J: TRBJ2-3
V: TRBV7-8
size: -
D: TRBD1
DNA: TGTGCCAGCAGCCACGGACAGGTACACCGCACAGATACGCAGTATTTT
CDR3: CASSHGQVHRTDTQYF

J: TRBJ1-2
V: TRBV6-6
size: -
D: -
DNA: TGTGCCAGCAGCAGTACAGGGCCCTATGGCTACACCTTC
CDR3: CASSSTGPYGYTF

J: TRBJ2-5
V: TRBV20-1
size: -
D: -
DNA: TGCAGTGCTAGTCCAGTAGACTTC
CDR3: CSASPVDF

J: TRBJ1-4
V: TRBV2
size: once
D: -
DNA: TGTGCCAGTTGTCCTGCAGGGGATGAAAAACTGTTTTTT
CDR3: CASCPAGDEKLFF

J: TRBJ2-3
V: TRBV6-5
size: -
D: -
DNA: TGTGCCAGCAGGCCAGCGGGTAGCACAGATACGCAGTATTTT
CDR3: CASRPAGSTDTQYF

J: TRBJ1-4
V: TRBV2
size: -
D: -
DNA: TGTGCCAGCCGAGTGGCTTCAACTAATGAAAAACTGTTTTTT
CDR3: CASRVASTNEKLFF

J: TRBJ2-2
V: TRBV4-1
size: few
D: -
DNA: TGCGCCAGCAGCCAAGTGAACGGGGAGCTGTTTTTT
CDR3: CASSQVNGELFF

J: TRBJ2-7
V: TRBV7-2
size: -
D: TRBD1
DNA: TGTGCCAGCACTAAAGACAGGGGCACCTACGAGCAGTACTTC
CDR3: CASTKDRGTYEQYF

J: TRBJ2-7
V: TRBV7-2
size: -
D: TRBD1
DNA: TGTGCCAGCAGCCGGACAGGGGGCGGTGAGCAGTACTTC
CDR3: CASSRTGGGEQYF

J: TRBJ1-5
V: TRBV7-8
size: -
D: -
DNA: TGTGCCAGCAGCTTAGGACTGGGCCATCAGCCCCAGCATTTT
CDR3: CASSLGLGHQPQHF

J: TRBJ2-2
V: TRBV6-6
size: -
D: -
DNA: TGTGCCAGCAGTTCAGGGAACACCGGGGAGCTGTTTTTT
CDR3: CASSSGNTGELFF

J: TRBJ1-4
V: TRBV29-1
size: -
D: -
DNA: TGCAGCGGGATGGTAAGGCGGAATGAAAAACTGTTTTTT
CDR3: CSGMVRRNEKLFF

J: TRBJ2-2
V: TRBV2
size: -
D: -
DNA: TGTGCCAGCACCCTAACAGGAGTACAGAACACCGGGGAGCTGTTTTTT
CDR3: CASTLTGVQNTGELFF